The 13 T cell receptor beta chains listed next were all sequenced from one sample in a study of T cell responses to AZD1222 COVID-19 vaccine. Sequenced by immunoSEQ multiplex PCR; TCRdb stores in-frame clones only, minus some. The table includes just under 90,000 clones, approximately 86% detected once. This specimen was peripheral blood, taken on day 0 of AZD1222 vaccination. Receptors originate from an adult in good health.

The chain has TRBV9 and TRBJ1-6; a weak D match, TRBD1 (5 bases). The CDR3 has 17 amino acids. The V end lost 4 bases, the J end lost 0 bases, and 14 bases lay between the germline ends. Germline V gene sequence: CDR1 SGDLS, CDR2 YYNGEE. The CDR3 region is CASSPSGASSYNSPLHF. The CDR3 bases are TGTGCCAGCAGCCCTAGTGGGGCGAGCTCCTATAATTCACCCCTCCACTTT.

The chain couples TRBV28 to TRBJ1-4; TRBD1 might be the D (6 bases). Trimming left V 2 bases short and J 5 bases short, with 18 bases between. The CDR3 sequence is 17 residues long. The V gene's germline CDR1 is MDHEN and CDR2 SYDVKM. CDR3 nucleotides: TGTGCCAGCAGTTTACCCCCTGCCGGGGGGCGGAATGAAAAACTGTTTTTT. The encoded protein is CASSLPPAGGRNEKLFF.

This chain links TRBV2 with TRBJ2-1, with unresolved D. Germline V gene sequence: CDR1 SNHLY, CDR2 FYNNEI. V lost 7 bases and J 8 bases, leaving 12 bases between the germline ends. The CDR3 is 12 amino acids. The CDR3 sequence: CASKIRSHEQFF. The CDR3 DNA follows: TGTGCCAGCAAAATTAGGAGCCATGAGCAGTTCTTC.

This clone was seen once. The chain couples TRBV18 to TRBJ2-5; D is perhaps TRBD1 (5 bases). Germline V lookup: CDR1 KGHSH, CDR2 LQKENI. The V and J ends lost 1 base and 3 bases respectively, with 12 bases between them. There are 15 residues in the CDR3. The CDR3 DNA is TGTGCCAGCTCACCACGCTCAGGGCCCGAAGAGACCCAGTACTTC. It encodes CASSPRSGPEETQYF.

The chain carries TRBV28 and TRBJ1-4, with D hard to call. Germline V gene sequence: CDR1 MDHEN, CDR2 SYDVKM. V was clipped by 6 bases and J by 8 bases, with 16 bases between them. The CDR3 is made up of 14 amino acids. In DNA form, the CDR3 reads TGTGCCAGCAGCTCCATCGGACCAGGCGAAAAACTGTTTTTT. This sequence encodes CASSSIGPGEKLFF.

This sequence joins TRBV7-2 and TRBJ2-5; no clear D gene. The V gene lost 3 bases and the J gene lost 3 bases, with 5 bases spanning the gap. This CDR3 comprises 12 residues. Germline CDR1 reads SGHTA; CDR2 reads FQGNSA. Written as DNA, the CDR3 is TGTGCCAGCAGCTTGGGGAAAGAGACCCAGTACTTC. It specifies CASSLGKETQYF.

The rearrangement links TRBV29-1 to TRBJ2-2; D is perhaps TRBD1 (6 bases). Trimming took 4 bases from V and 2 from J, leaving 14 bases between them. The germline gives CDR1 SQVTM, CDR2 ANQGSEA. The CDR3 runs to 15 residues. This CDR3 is CSVVYGTLNTGELFF. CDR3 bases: TGCAGCGTTGTATACGGGACATTAAACACCGGGGAGCTGTTTTTT.

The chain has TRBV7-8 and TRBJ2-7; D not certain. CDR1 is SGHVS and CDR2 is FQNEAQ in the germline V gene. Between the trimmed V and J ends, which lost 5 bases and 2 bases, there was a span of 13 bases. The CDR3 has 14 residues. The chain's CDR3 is CASSANPGPYEQYF. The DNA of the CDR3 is TGTGCCAGCAGCGCTAACCCGGGCCCCTACGAGCAGTACTTC.

This CDR3 reads CASSVDGNTGELFF. In DNA, the CDR3 is TGTGCCAGCAGTGTGGACGGGAACACCGGGGAGCTGTTTTTT. The V call is TRBV6-4, the J call TRBJ2-2; unclear D gene. The CDR3 loop spans 14 amino acids. Germline V gene sequence: CDR1 MRHNA, CDR2 SNTAGT. The V end was cut by 4 bases, the J end by 1 base, with 7 bases between.

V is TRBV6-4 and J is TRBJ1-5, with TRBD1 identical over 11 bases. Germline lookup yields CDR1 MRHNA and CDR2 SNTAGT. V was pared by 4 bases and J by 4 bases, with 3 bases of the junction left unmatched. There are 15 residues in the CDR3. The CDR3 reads CASSGGTGGNQPQHF. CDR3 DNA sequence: TGTGCCAGCAGTGGGGGGACAGGGGGTAATCAGCCCCAGCATTTT.

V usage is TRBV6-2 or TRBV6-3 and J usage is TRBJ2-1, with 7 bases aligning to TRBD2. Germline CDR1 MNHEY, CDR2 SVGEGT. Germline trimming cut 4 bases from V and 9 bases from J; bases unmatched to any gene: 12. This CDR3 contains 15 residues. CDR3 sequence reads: CASSFESSGVSEQFF. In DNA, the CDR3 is TGTGCCAGCAGTTTTGAGTCTAGCGGAGTTAGTGAGCAGTTCTTC.

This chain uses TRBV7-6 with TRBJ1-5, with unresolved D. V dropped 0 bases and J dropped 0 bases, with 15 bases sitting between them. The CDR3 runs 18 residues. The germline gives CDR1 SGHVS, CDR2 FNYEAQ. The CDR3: CASSLAHGRAYSNQPQHF. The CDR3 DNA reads TGTGCCAGCAGCTTAGCCCACGGACGGGCCTATAGCAATCAGCCCCAGCATTTT.

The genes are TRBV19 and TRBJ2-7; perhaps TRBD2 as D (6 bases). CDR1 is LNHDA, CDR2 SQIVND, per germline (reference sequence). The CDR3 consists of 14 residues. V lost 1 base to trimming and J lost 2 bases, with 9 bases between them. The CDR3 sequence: CASSIAEGTYEQYF. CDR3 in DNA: TGTGCCAGTAGTATAGCGGAGGGAACCTACGAGCAGTACTTC.